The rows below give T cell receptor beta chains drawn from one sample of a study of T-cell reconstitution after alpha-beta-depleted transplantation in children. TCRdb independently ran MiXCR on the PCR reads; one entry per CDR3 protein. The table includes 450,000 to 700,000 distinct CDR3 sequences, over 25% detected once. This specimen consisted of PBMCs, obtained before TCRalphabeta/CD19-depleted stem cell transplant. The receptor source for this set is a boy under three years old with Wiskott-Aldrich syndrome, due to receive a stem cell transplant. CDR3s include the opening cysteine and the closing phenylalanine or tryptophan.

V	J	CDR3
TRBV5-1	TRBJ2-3	CASSSGEGTDTQYF
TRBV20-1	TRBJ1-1	CSALRTGRGYTEAFF
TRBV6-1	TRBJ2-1	CASSLTGNNNEQFF
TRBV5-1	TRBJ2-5	CASSAPWTSGRGGQATQYF
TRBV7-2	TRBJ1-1	CASSIRGTEAFF
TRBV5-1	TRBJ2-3	CASSMTGVLLAGAADTQYF
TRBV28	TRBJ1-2	CASSSSGQGEITF
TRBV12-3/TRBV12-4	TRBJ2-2	CASRRGGGVAGELFF
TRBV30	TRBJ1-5	CAWSPLGQGERQPQHF
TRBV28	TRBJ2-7	CASSLRGQTYEQYF
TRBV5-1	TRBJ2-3	CASSSSGRAADTQYF
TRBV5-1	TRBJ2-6	CASSLAGAGMPNVLTF
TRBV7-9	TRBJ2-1	CASSLRLADNEQFF
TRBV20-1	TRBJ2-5	CSANVRTETQYF
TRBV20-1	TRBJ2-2	CSAETSPNTGELFF
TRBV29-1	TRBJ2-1	CSVSTGDEQFF
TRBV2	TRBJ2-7	CASRGQVGPYEQYF
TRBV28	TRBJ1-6	CASSLSDGSSYNSPLHF
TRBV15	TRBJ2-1	CATSRGYGSGYNEQFF
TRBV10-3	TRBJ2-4	CAIRDQGPAHIQYF
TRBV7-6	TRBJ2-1	CASSGDTSLEQFF
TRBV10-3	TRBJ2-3	CAIRDSLRTDTQYF
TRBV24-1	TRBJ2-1	CATSVLPREDKKQFF
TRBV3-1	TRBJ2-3	CASSQVGAGTDTQYF
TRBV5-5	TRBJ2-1	CASSLARVLSYNEQFF
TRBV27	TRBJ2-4	CASSRTGGAPIQYF
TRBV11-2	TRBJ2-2	CASSLPTSRSTGELFF
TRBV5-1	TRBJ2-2	CASSKGLAGAMANTGELFF
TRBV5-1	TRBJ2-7	CASSTMGQGASYEQYF
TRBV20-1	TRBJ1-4	CSAKDSWNEKLFF
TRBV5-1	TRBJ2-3	CASGASHPDTQYF
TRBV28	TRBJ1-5	CASSSGTSNQPQHF
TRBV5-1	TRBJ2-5	CASSLDGTSTETQYF
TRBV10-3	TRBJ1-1	CATSREGGWTEAFF
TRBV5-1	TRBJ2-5	CASSLSMYQETQYF
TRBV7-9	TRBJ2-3	CASSLWLGGPDTQYF
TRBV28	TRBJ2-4	CASINRGNEAKNIQYF
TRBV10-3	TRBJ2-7	CAITKDSGYEQYF
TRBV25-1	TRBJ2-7	CASSGYGRREQYF
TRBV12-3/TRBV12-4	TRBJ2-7	CASSWGLYEQYF
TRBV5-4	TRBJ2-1	CASSYDASSYNEQFF
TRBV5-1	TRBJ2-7	CASSSEPETGSYEQYF
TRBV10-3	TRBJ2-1	CAISKTSGRATNEQFF